The 10 T cell receptor beta chains below all came from one sample that was sequenced in a study of Ad26.COV2.S vaccination and SARS-CoV-2 variants (dated by TCRdb to about 2021). The receptor library was made with the immunoSEQ multiplex PCR assay. TCRdb's version of the immuneACCESS table is confined to in-frame rearrangements and falls short of the full clone set. An unresolved V gene accounts for under half of the shortfall where checked; the remainder is of unknown origin. This sample has about 350,000 clones in its table, and 80% to 90% of those were observed once. Roughly 3.2% of the sample goes to the ten largest clones. What this sample's treatment or condition label stands for: roughly 20 received Ad26.COV2.S at low or high dose, single or two shots; a few received placebo; per-sample allocation not given. Repertoires of vaccine and placebo recipients were sequenced from samples collected on day 63 after the first injection.

Source: peripheral blood, taken in a trial of Ad26.COV2.S vaccine versus placebo. The receptor set was obtained from a person aged 18-60 years who received the Ad26.COV2.S COVID-19 vaccine or a placebo.

V gene TRBV6-1 combines with J gene TRBJ2-1, with 12 bases fitting TRBD2. The CDR3 covers 16 residues. J was trimmed by 0 bases and V by 4 bases; bases with no gene match: 1. The germline CDR1 and CDR2 sequences are MNHNS and SASEGT. CDR3 sequence (DNA): TGTGCCAGCAGTGGGACTAGCGGGGACTCCTACAATGAGCAGTTCTTC. This sequence encodes CASSGTSGDSYNEQFF.

The J gene is TRBJ1-5, the V gene TRBV7-9, with D perhaps matching TRBD1 (5 bases). This CDR3 spans 15 amino acids. The ends were cut back, 5 bases at V and 3 bases at J, with 14 bases in the middle. Germline V gives CDR1 SEHNR, CDR2 FQNEAQ (reference sequence). CDR3 DNA sequence: TGTGCCAGCAGCGGGGGGTCAGGGCCCAATCAGCCCCAGCATTTT. Translating gives CASSGGSGPNQPQHF.

The J gene is TRBJ2-5, the V gene TRBV4-1, with TRBD2 identical over 11 bases. The CDR3 totals 17 residues. Losses at the gene ends were 2 bases for V and 4 bases for J; bases not matched to a gene: 9. Germline CDR1 and CDR2: MGHRA and YSYEKL. DNA of the CDR3: TGCGCCAGCAGCCAACTAGCGGGGGGCCCTGGGGTAGAGACCCAGTACTTC. It codes for CASSQLAGGPGVETQYF.

This clone was observed a single time. The chain recombines TRBV29-1 with TRBJ1-2; the D is unclear. Germline lookup yields CDR1 SQVTM and CDR2 ANQGSEA. This CDR3 spans 14 amino acids. With 6 bases removed from V and 0 bases from J, the gap between germline ends came to 14 bases. CDR3 coding DNA: TGCAGCGTAGATACAGAGCCAGCTAACTATGGCTACACCTTC. This codes for CSVDTEPANYGYTF.

This clone was counted once. This chain uses TRBV28 with TRBJ2-7; 7 nucleotides agree with TRBD2. Germline loops: CDR1 MDHEN, CDR2 SYDVKM. CDR3 length: 15 amino acids. The V segment lost 3 bases and the J segment 4 bases; nucleotides outside the gene matches: 9. As DNA, the CDR3 is TGTGCCAGCAGTTTGTGGGTGGGGGGGTCGTACGAGCAGTACTTC. The encoded protein is CASSLWVGGSYEQYF.

The genes are TRBV28 and TRBJ2-7; TRBD1 might be the D (5 bases). Germline V gene data show CDR1 as MDHEN and CDR2 as SYDVKM. This CDR3 is built from 17 residues. Trimming took 4 bases from V and 2 from J, leaving 21 bases between them. CDR3 region: CASSSLTWTHQTYEQYF. CDR3 bases: TGTGCCAGCAGTTCCCTCACCTGGACACACCAGACCTACGAGCAGTACTTC.

The chain carries TRBV5-1 and TRBJ1-4; D not resolved. The V gene's germline CDR1 is SGHRS and CDR2 YFSETQ. The CDR3 has 14 residues. Trimming left V 0 bases short and J 10 bases short, with 13 bases between. The CDR3 here is CASSLGQANGKLFF. CDR3 nucleotides: TGCGCCAGCAGCTTGGGGCAGGCAAACGGAAAACTGTTTTTT.

V and J are TRBV9 and TRBJ2-7, with D possibly called TRBD1 or TRBD2 (5 bases each). CDR1 and CDR2 from the germline V gene are SGDLS and YYNGEE. Trimming took 3 bases from V and 4 from J, leaving 14 bases between them. This CDR3 contains 14 residues. The CDR3 protein is CASSAGTEGYEQYF. CDR3 in DNA: TGTGCCAGCAGCGCGGGGACCGAAGGTTACGAGCAGTACTTC.

The chain combines TRBV14 with TRBJ2-3; weak D call: TRBD1 (7 bases). Trimming pared 3 bases from V and 3 bases from J, leaving 13 bases between. The CDR3 consists of 15 residues. Germline CDR1 is SGHDN and CDR2 is FVKESK. CDR3 sequence (DNA): TGTGCCAGCAGCCACCGCAGGGGGAGGACAGATACGCAGTATTTT. This codes for CASSHRRGRTDTQYF.

This sequence joins TRBV5-4 and TRBJ2-6; no clear D gene. Trimming stripped 4 bases from V and 0 bases from J, with 5 bases between. CDR1 SGHNT and CDR2 YYREEE come from the germline V gene (reference sequence). This CDR3 region has 14 residues. CDR3 in amino acids: CASSPYSGANVLTF. DNA for the CDR3: TGTGCCAGCAGCCCCTACTCTGGGGCCAACGTCCTGACTTTC.